What follows is one T cell receptor (beta chain) and its context. This sample stems from a study of chemoradiotherapy in HPV16-positive cancers. Germline trimming cut 5 bases from V and 7 bases from J; bases unmatched to any gene: 11. The CDR3 sequence is 15 residues long. Germline V lookup: CDR1 SEHNR, CDR2 FQNEAQ (reference sequence). Measured with immunoSEQ multiplex PCR; TCRdb has only the in-frame clones, and not every one. The data hold over 10,000 clones, with under 85% observed a single time. The chain links TRBV7-9 to TRBJ2-1; 7 nucleotides align to TRBD1. This material consisted of blood, taken from a patient who underwent chemoradiotherapy. This TCR came from a human donor with HPV-associated anogenital cancer. CDR3 coding DNA: TGTGCCAGCAGCCTTGGGACAGACGCGAGGAATGAGCAGTTCTTC. It codes for CASSLGTDARNEQFF.